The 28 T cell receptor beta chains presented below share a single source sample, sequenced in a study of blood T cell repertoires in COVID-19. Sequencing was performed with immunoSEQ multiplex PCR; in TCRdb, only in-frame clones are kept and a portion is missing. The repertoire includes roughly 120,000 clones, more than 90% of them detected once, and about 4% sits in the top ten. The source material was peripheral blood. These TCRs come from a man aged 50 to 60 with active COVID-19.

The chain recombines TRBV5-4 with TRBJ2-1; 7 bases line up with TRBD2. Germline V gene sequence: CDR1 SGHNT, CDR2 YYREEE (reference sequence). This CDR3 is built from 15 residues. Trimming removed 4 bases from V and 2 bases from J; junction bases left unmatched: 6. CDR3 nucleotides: TGTGCCAGCAGCCATGGCGGGACTACCTACAATGAGCAGTTCTTC. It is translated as CASSHGGTTYNEQFF.

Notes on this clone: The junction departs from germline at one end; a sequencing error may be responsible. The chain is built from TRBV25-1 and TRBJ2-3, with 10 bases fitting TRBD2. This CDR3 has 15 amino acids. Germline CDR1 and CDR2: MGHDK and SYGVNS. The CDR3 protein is CATSQAGGPTDTQYF. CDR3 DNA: TGTGCCACCAGTCAAGCGGGAGGGCCAACAGATACGCAGTATTTT.

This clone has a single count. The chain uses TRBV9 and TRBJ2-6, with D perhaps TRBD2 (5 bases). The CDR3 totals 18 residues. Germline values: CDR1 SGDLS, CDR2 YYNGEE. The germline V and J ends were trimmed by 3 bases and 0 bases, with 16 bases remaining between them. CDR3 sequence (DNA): TGTGCCAGCAGCGCTCTAGGGAGTACCCGCTCTGGGGCCAACGTCCTGACTTTC. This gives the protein CASSALGSTRSGANVLTF.

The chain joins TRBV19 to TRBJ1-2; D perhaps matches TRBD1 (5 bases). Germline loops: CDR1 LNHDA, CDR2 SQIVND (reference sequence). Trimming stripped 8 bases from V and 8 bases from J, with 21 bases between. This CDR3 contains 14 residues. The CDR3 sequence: CASGSGRELGGYTF. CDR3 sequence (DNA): TGTGCCAGTGGATCGGGCAGGGAATTGGGAGGCTACACCTTC. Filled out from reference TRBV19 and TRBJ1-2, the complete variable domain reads DGGITQSPKYLFRKEGQNVTLSCEQNLNHDAMYWYRQDPGQGLRLIYYSQIVNDFQKGDIAEGYSVSREKKESFPLTVTSAQKNPTAFYLCASGSGRELGGYTFGSGTRLTVV.

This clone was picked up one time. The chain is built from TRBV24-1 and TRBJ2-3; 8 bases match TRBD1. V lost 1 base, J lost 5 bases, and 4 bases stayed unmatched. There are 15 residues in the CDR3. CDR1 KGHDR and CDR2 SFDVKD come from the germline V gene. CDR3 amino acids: CATSDFYRGEDTQYF. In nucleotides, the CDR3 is TGTGCCACCAGTGATTTCTACAGGGGGGAAGATACGCAGTATTTT.

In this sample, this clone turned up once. This chain's CDR3 is CASSLLGQGARRDTQYF. DNA for the CDR3: TGTGCCAGCAGTTTACTTGGACAGGGGGCGCGGAGAGATACGCAGTATTTT. The V gene is TRBV27, the J gene TRBJ2-3, with 11 bases lining up with TRBD1. The CDR3 runs to 17 residues. V dropped 2 bases and J dropped 5; count of bases not matched to a gene: 9. In germline, CDR1 is MNHEY, CDR2 SMNVEV (reference sequence).

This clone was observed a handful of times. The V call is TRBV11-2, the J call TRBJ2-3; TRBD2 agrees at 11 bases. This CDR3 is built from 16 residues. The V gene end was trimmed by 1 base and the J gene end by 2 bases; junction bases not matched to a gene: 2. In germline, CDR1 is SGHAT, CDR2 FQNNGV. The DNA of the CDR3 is TGTGCCAGCAGCTTAGGACTAGCGGGAAACACAGATACGCAGTATTTT. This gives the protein CASSLGLAGNTDTQYF.

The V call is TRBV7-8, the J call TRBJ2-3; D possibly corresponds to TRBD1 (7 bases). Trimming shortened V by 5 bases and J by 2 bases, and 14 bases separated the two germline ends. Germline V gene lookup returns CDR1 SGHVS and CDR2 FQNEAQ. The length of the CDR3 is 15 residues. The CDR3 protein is CASSPGGLYTDTQYF. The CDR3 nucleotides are TGTGCCAGCAGCCCAGGGGGACTGTACACAGATACGCAGTATTTT.

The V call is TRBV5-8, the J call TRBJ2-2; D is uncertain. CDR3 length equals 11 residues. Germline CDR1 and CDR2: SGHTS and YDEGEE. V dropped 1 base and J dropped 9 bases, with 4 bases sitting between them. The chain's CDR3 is CASSLLRELFF. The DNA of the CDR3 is TGTGCCAGCAGCTTGCTTCGGGAGCTGTTTTTT.

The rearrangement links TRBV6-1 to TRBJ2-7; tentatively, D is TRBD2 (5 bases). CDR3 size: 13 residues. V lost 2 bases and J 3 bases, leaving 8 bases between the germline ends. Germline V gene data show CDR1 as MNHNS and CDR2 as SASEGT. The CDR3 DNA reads TGTGCCAGCAGTGAACGGACTGACTACGAGCAGTACGTC. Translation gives CASSERTDYEQYV.

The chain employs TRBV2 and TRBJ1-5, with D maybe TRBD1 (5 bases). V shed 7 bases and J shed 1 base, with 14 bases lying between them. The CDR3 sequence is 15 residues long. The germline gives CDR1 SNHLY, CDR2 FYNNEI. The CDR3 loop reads CASKTAKNSNQPQHF. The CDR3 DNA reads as TGTGCCAGCAAGACAGCGAAAAACAGCAATCAGCCCCAGCATTTT.

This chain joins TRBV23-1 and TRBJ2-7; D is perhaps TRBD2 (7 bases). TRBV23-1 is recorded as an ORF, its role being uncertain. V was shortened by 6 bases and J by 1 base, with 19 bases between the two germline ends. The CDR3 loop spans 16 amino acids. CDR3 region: CASRPQTGGASYEQYF. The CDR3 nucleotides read TGCGCCAGCAGACCCCAGACTGGGGGGGCATCCTACGAGCAGTACTTC.

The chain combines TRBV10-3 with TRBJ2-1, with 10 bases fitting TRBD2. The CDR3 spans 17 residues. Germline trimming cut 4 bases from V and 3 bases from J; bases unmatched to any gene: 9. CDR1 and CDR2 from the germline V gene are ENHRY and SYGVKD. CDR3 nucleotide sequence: TGTGCCATCAGTGGGACTAGCGGAGTCGAAAACTACAATGAGCAGTTCTTC. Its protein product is CAISGTSGVENYNEQFF.

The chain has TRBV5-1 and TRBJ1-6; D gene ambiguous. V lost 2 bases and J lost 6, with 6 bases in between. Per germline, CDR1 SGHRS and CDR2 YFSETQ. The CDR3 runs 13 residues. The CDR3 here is CASSLYSNSPLHF. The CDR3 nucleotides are TGCGCCAGCAGCTTATACAGTAATTCACCCCTCCACTTT.

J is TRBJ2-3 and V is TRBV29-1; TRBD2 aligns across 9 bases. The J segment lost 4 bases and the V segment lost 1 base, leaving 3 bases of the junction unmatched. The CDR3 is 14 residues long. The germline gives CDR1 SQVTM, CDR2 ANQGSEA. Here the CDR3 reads CSVEGTSVADTQYF. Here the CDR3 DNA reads TGCAGCGTTGAAGGGACTAGCGTCGCAGATACGCAGTATTTT.

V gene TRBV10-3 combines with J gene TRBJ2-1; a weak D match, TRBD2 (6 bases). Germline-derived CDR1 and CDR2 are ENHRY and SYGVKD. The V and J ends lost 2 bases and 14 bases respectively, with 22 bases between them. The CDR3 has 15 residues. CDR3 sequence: CAISEPNNPTSLEFF. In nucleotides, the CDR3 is TGTGCCATCAGTGAGCCCAACAACCCTACTAGCTTGGAGTTCTTC.

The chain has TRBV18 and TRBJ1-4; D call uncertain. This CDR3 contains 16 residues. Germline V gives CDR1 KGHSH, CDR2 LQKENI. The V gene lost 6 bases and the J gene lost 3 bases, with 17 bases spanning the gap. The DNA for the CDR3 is TGTGCCAGCTCGTCGACCAGCGTCGCAGCTAATGAAAAACTGTTTTTT. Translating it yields CASSSTSVAANEKLFF.

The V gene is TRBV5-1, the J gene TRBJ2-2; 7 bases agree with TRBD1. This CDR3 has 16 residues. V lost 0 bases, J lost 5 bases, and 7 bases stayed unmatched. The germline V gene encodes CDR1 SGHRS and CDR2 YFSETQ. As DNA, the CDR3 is TGCGCCAGCAGCTTGGTAGGGACAGCATTAACCGGGGAGCTGTTTTTT. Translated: CASSLVGTALTGELFF.

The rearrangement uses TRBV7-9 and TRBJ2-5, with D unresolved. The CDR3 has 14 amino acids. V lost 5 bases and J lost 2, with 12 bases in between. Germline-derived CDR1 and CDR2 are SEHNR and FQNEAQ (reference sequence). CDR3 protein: CASSPQVRQETQYF. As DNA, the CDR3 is TGTGCCAGCAGCCCCCAGGTTAGACAAGAGACCCAGTACTTC.

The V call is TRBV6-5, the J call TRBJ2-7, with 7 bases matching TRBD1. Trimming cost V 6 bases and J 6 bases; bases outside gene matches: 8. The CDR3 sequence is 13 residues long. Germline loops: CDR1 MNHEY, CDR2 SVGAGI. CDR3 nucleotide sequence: TGTGCCAGCAGACAGGGGCTGGCAAGCGAGCAGTACGTC. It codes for CASRQGLASEQYV.

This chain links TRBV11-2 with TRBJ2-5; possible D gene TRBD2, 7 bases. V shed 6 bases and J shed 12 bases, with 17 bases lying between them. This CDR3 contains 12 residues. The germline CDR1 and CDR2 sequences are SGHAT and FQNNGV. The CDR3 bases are TGTGCCAGCAGGGGGGGGCCCCGGGAAGAGTACTTC. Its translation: CASRGGPREEYF. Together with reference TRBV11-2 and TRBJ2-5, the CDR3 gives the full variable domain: EAGVAQSPRYKIIEKRQSVAFWCNPISGHATLYWYQQILGQGPKLLIQFQNNGVVDDSQLPKDRFSAERLKGVDSTLKIQPAKLEDSAVYLCASRGGPREEYFGPGTRLLVL.

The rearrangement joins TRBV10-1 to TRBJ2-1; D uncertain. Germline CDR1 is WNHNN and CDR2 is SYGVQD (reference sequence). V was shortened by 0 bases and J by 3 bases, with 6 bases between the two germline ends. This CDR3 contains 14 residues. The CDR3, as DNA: TGCGCCAGCAGTGAGTCCACCAGCTACAATGAGCAGTTCTTC. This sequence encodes CASSESTSYNEQFF.

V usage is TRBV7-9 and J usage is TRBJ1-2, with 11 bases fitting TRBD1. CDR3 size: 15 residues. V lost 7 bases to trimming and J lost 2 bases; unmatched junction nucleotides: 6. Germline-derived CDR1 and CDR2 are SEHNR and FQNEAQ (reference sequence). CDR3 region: CASTGWDRGNYGYTF. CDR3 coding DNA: TGTGCCAGCACCGGTTGGGACAGGGGGAACTATGGCTACACCTTC.

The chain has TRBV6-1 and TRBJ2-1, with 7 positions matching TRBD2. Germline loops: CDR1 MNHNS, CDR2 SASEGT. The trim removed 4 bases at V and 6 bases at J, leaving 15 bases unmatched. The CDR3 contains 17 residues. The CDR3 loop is CASSAQNRAGGFNEQFF. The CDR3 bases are TGTGCCAGCAGTGCTCAAAACCGGGCCGGGGGGTTCAATGAGCAGTTCTTC.

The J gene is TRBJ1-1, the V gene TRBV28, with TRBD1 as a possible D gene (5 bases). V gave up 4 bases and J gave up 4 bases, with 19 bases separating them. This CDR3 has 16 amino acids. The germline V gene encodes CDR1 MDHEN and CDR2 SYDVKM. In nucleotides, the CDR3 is TGTGCCAGCAGTTCGGGCGGGACCCCACGTGGCACTGAAGCTTTCTTT. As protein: CASSSGGTPRGTEAFF. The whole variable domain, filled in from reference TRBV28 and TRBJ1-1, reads DVKVTQSSRYLVKRTGEKVFLECVQDMDHENMFWYRQDPGLGLRLIYFSYDVKMKEKGDIPEGYSVSREKKERFSLILESASTNQTSMYLCASSSGGTPRGTEAFFGQGTRLTVV.

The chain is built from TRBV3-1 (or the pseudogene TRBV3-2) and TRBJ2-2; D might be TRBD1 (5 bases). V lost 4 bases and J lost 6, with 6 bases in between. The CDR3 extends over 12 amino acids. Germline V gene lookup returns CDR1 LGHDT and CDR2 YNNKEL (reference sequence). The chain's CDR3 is CASSRTSGELFF. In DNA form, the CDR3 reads TGTGCCAGCAGCCGGACATCCGGGGAGCTGTTTTTT.

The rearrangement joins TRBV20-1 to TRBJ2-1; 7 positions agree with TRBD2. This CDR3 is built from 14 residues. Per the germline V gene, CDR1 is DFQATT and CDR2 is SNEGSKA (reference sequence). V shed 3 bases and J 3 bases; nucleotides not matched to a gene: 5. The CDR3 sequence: CSASRGSGYNEQFF. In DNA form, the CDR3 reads TGCAGTGCTAGTCGCGGGAGTGGCTACAATGAGCAGTTCTTC.

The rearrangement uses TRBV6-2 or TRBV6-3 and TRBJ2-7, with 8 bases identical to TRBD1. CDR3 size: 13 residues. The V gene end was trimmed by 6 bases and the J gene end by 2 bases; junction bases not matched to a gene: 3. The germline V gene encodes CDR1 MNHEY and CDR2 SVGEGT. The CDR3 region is CASSHRGAYEQYF. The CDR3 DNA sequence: TGTGCCAGCAGCCACAGGGGGGCCTACGAGCAGTACTTC.